Below are 15 T cell receptor beta chains sequenced from a single sample in a study of OX40 agonist ivuxolimab in advanced cancers. Sequenced by immunoSEQ multiplex PCR; TCRdb stores in-frame clones only, minus some. The sample holds more than 25,000 clones, about 88% seen once. Sequenced here: CD4+ or CD8+ T cells sorted from blood, sampled in a trial of the OX40 agonist ivuxolimab. The receptors here all came from an adult with an advanced solid tumor such as melanoma, head and neck, liver or kidney cancer.

This clone was counted a single time. The chain joins TRBV11-3 to TRBJ1-2, with 10 bases lining up with TRBD1. V trimming: 5 bases; J trimming: 7 bases; junction bases outside the gene matches: 4. CDR3 length: 13 residues. Germline V CDR1 and CDR2: SGHNT, YENEEA. CDR3 sequence reads: CASSKTGGSGYTF. CDR3 in DNA: TGTGCCAGCAGCAAGACAGGGGGCTCTGGCTACACCTTC.

V usage is TRBV9 and J usage is TRBJ2-2, with 12 bases that match TRBD2. Trimming cost V 3 bases and J 6 bases; bases outside gene matches: 3. CDR3 length equals 15 residues. In germline, CDR1 is SGDLS, CDR2 YYNGEE. In DNA, the CDR3 is TGTGCCAGCAGCGAGGGACTAGCGGGTTCCGGGGAGCTGTTTTTT. Amino acid sequence: CASSEGLAGSGELFF.

This chain uses TRBV4-2 with TRBJ2-7; D gene uncertain. CDR3 size: 16 residues. Germline CDR1 reads LGHNA; CDR2 reads YNFKEQ. Trimming left V 6 bases short and J 3 bases short, with 21 bases between. CDR3 sequence: CASSNPPGIHHYEQYF. The CDR3 nucleotides are TGTGCCAGCAGTAACCCCCCAGGAATCCATCACTACGAGCAGTACTTC.

V gene TRBV28 combines with J gene TRBJ2-3, with 7 bases identical to TRBD1. Trimming at V came to 6 bases and at J to 2 bases, leaving 11 bases not matched to a gene. This CDR3 comprises 16 residues. Per germline, CDR1 MDHEN and CDR2 SYDVKM. The CDR3, as DNA: TGTGCCAGCAGCACCTTGAGGGGGCCGTCCACAGATACGCAGTATTTT. Translating gives CASSTLRGPSTDTQYF.

By sample share, this clone is medium-sized. J is TRBJ2-7 and V is TRBV5-1; the D gene is possibly TRBD2 (6 bases). The CDR3 is made up of 15 amino acids. V shed 0 bases and J shed 0 bases, with 10 bases lying between them. Per germline, CDR1 SGHRS and CDR2 YFSETQ. As DNA, the CDR3 is TGCGCCAGCAGCTTGGAAGGGAGGCCCTCCTACGAGCAGTACTTC. Translating gives CASSLEGRPSYEQYF.

The chain uses TRBV4-1 and TRBJ2-7, with D perhaps assigned TRBD1 or TRBD2 (5 bases each). Trimming took 4 bases from V and 5 from J, leaving 9 bases between them. The CDR3 is 12 residues long. CDR1 is MGHRA and CDR2 is YSYEKL in the germline V gene. Here the CDR3 reads CASSPTGHEQYF. DNA for the CDR3: TGCGCCAGCAGCCCTACGGGGCACGAGCAGTACTTC.

The chain couples TRBV4-1 to TRBJ2-2; D perhaps matches TRBD2 (6 bases). Germline V lookup: CDR1 MGHRA, CDR2 YSYEKL. Between the trimmed V and J ends, which lost 1 base and 5 bases, there was a span of 11 bases. The CDR3 sequence is 15 residues long. As DNA, the CDR3 is TGCGCCAGCAGCCAAGGACTAGGCGGGACCGGGGAGCTGTTTTTT. Encoded protein: CASSQGLGGTGELFF.

This sequence joins TRBV27 and TRBJ1-2; D gene uncertain. This CDR3 comprises 15 residues. Germline values: CDR1 MNHEY, CDR2 SMNVEV (reference sequence). V was cut by 5 bases and J by 1 base, with 14 bases left in between. The CDR3 nucleotides are TGTGCCAGCAGTCTTAGTGGCAGACTTAACTATGGCTACACCTTC. Amino acid sequence: CASSLSGRLNYGYTF.

By sample fraction, this clone is medium-sized. J is TRBJ2-7 and V is TRBV28; 9 bases map to TRBD2. The germline V gene has CDR1 MDHEN and CDR2 SYDVKM. This CDR3 region has 15 residues. V lost 7 bases and J lost 0; bases outside the gene matches: 7. The CDR3 DNA sequence: TGTGCCAGCACCCGACTAGCGGAGAGCTCCTACGAGCAGTACTTC. Its translation: CASTRLAESSYEQYF. Using reference TRBV28 and TRBJ2-7 for the parts outside the CDR3, the full variable domain is DVKVTQSSRYLVKRTGEKVFLECVQDMDHENMFWYRQDPGLGLRLIYFSYDVKMKEKGDIPEGYSVSREKKERFSLILESASTNQTSMYLCASTRLAESSYEQYFGPGTRLTVT.

The chain links TRBV7-2 to TRBJ2-1, with 7 positions matching TRBD2. Per the germline V gene, CDR1 is SGHTA and CDR2 is FQGNSA. V lost 2 bases, J lost 4 bases, and 5 bases stayed unmatched. CDR3 length equals 15 residues. CDR3 region: CASSLQRDFYNEQFF. As DNA, the CDR3 is TGTGCCAGCAGCTTACAGCGGGATTTTTACAATGAGCAGTTCTTC.

The chain carries TRBV6-4 and TRBJ2-1; D unresolved. Germline V CDR1 and CDR2: MRHNA, SNTAGT. This CDR3 has 13 amino acids. Trimming stripped 0 bases from V and 5 bases from J, with 5 bases between. The CDR3 bases are TGTGCCAGCAGTGACTCCAATAACAATGAGCAGTTCTTC. It translates to CASSDSNNNEQFF.

This chain uses TRBV9 with TRBJ2-1; 13 bases fit TRBD2. The CDR3 extends over 15 amino acids. Trimming removed 1 base from V and 6 bases from J; junction bases left unmatched: 1. Germline CDR1 reads SGDLS; CDR2 reads YYNGEE. CDR3 region: CASSVWTSGSNEQFF. The CDR3 DNA is TGTGCCAGCAGCGTATGGACTAGCGGGAGCAATGAGCAGTTCTTC. Drawing the rest from reference TRBV9 and TRBJ2-1, the complete variable domain is DSGVTQTPKHLITATGQRVTLRCSPRSGDLSVYWYQQSLDQGLQFLIQYYNGEERAKGNILERFSAQQFPDLHSELNLSSLELGDSALYFCASSVWTSGSNEQFFGPGTRLTVL.

The chain uses TRBV5-3 and TRBJ2-2; D unclear. TRBV5-3 is marked as an open reading frame, function uncertain. Trimming left V 3 bases short and J 7 bases short, with 13 bases between. The CDR3 has 14 amino acids. The CDR3 DNA reads TGTGCCAGAAGCTGCGAACAACACGGCGGGGAGCTGTTTTTT. Protein: CARSCEQHGGELFF.

CDR3 in amino acids: CASSPRGGYARHEQYF. DNA of the CDR3: TGTGCCAGCAGCCCACGGGGGGGCTATGCGAGGCACGAGCAGTACTTC. J is TRBJ2-7 and V is TRBV7-9; TRBD2 agrees at 8 bases. Germline V lookup: CDR1 SEHNR, CDR2 FQNEAQ (reference sequence). J gave up 5 bases and V 5 bases, and 14 bases lay outside the gene matches. This CDR3 has 16 amino acids.

V gene TRBV5-8 combines with J gene TRBJ2-1, with 13 positions matching TRBD2. Germline lookup yields CDR1 SGHTS and CDR2 YDEGEE. The CDR3 totals 16 residues. V was clipped by 4 bases and J by 2 bases; unmatched bases: 3. The CDR3 loop is CASSTGLAGTYNEQFF. DNA of the CDR3: TGTGCCAGCAGCACGGGACTAGCGGGAACCTACAATGAGCAGTTCTTC.